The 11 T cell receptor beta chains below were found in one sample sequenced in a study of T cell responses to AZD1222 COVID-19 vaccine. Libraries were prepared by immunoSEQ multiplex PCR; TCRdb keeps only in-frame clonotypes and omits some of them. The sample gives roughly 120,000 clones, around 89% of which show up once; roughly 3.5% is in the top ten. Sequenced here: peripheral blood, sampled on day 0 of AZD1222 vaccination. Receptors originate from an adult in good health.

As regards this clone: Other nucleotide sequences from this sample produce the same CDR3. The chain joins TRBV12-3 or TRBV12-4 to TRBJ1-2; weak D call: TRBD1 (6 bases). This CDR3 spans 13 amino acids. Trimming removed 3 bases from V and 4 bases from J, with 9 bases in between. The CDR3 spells CASSFQGPYGYTF. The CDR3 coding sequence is TGTGCCAGCAGTTTTCAGGGGCCCTATGGCTACACCTTC.

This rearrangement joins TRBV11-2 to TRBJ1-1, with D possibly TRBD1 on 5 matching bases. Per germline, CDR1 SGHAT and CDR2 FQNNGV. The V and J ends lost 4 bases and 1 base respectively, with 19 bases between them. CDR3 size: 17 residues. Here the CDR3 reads CASSSQGRDGWNTEAFF. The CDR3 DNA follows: TGTGCCAGCAGCTCCCAAGGCCGGGACGGCTGGAACACTGAAGCTTTCTTT. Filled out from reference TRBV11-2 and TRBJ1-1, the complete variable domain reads EAGVAQSPRYKIIEKRQSVAFWCNPISGHATLYWYQQILGQGPKLLIQFQNNGVVDDSQLPKDRFSAERLKGVDSTLKIQPAKLEDSAVYLCASSSQGRDGWNTEAFFGQGTRLTVV.

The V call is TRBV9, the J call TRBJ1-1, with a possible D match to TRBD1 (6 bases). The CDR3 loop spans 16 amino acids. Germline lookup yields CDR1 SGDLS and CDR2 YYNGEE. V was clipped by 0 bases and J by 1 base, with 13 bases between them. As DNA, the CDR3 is TGTGCCAGCAGCGTAGCTCCGGGACAAACGAACACTGAAGCTTTCTTT. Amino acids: CASSVAPGQTNTEAFF.

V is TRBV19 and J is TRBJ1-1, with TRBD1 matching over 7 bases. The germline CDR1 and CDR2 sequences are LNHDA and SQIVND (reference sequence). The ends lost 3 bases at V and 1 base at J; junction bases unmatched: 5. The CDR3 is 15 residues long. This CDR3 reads CASSIMGQQNTEAFF. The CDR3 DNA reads TGTGCCAGTAGTATCATGGGACAGCAGAACACTGAAGCTTTCTTT.

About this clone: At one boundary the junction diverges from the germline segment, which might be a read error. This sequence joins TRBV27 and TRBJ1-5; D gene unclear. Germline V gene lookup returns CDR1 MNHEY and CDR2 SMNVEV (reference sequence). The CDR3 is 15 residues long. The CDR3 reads CASSLEGVGKQPQHF. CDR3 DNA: TGTGCCAGCAGTTTAGAGGGAGTTGGCAAACAGCCCCAGCATTTT.

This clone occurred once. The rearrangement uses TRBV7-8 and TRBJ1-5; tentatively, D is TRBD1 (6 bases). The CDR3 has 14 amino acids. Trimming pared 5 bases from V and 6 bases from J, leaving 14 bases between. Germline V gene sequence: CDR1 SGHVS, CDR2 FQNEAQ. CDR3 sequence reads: CASSPSRGGQPQHF. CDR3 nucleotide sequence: TGTGCCAGCAGCCCTAGCCGAGGGGGTCAGCCCCAGCATTTT. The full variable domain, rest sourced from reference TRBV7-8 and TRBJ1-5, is GAGVSQSPRYKVAKRGQDVALRCDPISGHVSLFWYQQALGQGPEFLTYFQNEAQLDKSGLPSDRFFAERPEGSVSTLKIQRTQQEDSAVYLCASSPSRGGQPQHFGDGTRLSIL.

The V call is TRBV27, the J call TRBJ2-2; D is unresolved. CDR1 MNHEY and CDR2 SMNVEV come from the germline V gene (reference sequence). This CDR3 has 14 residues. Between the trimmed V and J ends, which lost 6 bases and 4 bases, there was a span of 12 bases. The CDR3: CASSPFGPTGELFF. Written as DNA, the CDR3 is TGTGCCAGCAGCCCCTTTGGACCCACCGGGGAGCTGTTTTTT.

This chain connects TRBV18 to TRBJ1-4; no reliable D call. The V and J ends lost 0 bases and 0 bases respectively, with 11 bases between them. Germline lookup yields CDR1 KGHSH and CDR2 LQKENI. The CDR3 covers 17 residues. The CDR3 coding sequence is TGTGCCAGCTCACCACCAGGTTCGGTTGCAACTAATGAAAAACTGTTTTTT. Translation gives CASSPPGSVATNEKLFF.

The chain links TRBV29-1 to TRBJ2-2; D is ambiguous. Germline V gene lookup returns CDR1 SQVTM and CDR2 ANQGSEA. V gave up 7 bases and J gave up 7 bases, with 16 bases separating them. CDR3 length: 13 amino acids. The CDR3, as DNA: TGCAGCGCCCTCCCTACGGCCAACGGGGAGCTGTTTTTT. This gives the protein CSALPTANGELFF.

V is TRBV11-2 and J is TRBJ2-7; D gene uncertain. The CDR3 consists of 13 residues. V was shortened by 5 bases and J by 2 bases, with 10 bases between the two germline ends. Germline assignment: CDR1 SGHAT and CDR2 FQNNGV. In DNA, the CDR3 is TGTGCCAGCAGCATAAGGGCAGCCTACGAGCAGTACTTC. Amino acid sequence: CASSIRAAYEQYF.

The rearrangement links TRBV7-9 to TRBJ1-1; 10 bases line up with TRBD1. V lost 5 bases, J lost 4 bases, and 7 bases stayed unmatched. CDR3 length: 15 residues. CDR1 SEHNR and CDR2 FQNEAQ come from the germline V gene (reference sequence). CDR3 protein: CASSPDRGRITEAFF. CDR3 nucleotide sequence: TGTGCCAGCAGCCCAGACAGGGGGCGAATCACTGAAGCTTTCTTT.